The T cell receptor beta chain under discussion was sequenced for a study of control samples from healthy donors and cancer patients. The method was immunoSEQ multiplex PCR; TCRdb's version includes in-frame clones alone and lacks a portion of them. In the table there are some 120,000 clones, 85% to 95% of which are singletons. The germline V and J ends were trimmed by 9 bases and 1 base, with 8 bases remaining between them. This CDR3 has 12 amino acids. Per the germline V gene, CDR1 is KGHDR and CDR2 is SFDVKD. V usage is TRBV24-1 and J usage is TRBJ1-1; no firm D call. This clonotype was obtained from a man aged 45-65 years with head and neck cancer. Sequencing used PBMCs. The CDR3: CATSDGNTEAFF. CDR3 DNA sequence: TGTGCCACCTCGGACGGGAACACTGAAGCTTTCTTT.